These T cell receptor beta chains were read from a single sample in a study of identical twins. TCRdb redid the calling of the 5' RACE reads with MiXCR, one entry per CDR3 protein. This sample has about 530,000 distinct CDR3 sequences, with 20% to 25% found just once. This same sample was also part of a study on yellow fever vaccine responses in identical twins.

Sample: CD4+ T cells sorted from blood. The receptors derive from a woman between 18 and 29 years old in good health. CDR3s include the opening cysteine and the closing phenylalanine or tryptophan. D genes are given only for firm matches. Clone size is shown for a subset of rows, as once, few, many or a class of expanded clone.

few | TRBJ2-2 | . | TRBV20-1 | TGCAGTGCCTCCGGGACCCTGAACACCGGGGAGCTGTTTTTT | CSASGTLNTGELFF
. | TRBJ2-3 | . | TRBV11-2 | TGTGCCAGCAGCTCCCCCCAGACTTCAGATACGCAGTATTTT | CASSSPQTSDTQYF
once | TRBJ2-5 | TRBD2 | TRBV5-1 | TGCGCCAGCAGCTTGGTGGCTAGCGGGGGACAAGAGACCCAGTACTTC | CASSLVASGGQETQYF
. | TRBJ2-2 | . | TRBV18 | TGTGCCAGCTCACCCATGCAGGGCAGCACCGGGGAGCTGTTTTTT | CASSPMQGSTGELFF
. | TRBJ2-3 | . | TRBV4-1 | TGCGCCAGCCACGGGGCGGAAAGCACAGATACGCAGTATTTT | CASHGAESTDTQYF
few | TRBJ2-2 | TRBD2 | TRBV5-5 | TGTGCCAGCATGCATAGCGGGAAATCCACCGGGGAGCTGTTTTTT | CASMHSGKSTGELFF
few | TRBJ2-3 | TRBD1 | TRBV7-9 | TGTGCCAGCAGCTTAGACCCGGGACAGGGTACAGATACGCAGTATTTT | CASSLDPGQGTDTQYF
few | TRBJ2-3 | TRBD2 | TRBV10-3 | TGTGCCATCAGTGAGTCGTTTCGGACTAGCGGGCGCACAGATACGCAGTATTTT | CAISESFRTSGRTDTQYF
few | TRBJ1-1 | . | TRBV5-1 | TGCGCCAGCAGCTTTCAGGATGGCACTGAAGCTTTCTTT | CASSFQDGTEAFF
few | TRBJ2-5 | . | TRBV29-1 | TGCAGCGTTGATGCCTCAGGGACTGGGGAGACCCAGTACTTC | CSVDASGTGETQYF
. | TRBJ1-2 | . | TRBV19 | TGTGCCAGTTACAACAGGGAATCTAACTATGGCTACACCTTC | CASYNRESNYGYTF
few | TRBJ1-6 | . | TRBV7-8 | TGTGCCAGCAGCTTAAGGGTTGTTAATTCACCCCTCCACTTT | CASSLRVVNSPLHF
few | TRBJ2-2 | . | TRBV10-3 | TGTGCCATCACCGCGGCAGGCGATACCGGGGAGCTGTTTTTT | CAITAAGDTGELFF
. | TRBJ2-1 | . | TRBV20-1 | TGCAGTACTAGTGTAGCTCGGCTTCACAAGGATGAGCAGTTCTTC | CSTSVARLHKDEQFF
many | TRBJ2-7 | . | TRBV12-3/TRBV12-4 | TGTGCCAGCAGTTTACAGCGAACGGGTTACGAGCAGTACTTC | CASSLQRTGYEQYF
. | TRBJ2-1 | . | TRBV15 | TGTGCCACCAGCAGGGGAGGAGCGTACAATGAGCAGTTCTTC | CATSRGGAYNEQFF
few | TRBJ2-7 | TRBD2 | TRBV20-1 | TGCAGTGCTAGAGATGGAGGGACTAGCCGCGAGCAGTACTTC | CSARDGGTSREQYF
many | TRBJ2-3 | TRBD2 | TRBV5-1 | TGCGCCAGCAGTCCGGGAGGCGGCTTCACAGATACGCAGTATTTT | CASSPGGGFTDTQYF
. | TRBJ2-7 | TRBD2 | TRBV5-1 | TGCGCCAGCAGCTTCGGGACTACCTACGAGCAGTACTTC | CASSFGTTYEQYF
few | TRBJ2-7 | . | TRBV9 | TGTGCCAGCAGCGCCCGGGACCGCACCTACGAGCAGTACTTC | CASSARDRTYEQYF
. | TRBJ1-1 | TRBD1 | TRBV5-6 | TGTGCCAGCAGCCCCACGGACAGGTTCGTACAGGGGAACACTGAAGCTTTCTTT | CASSPTDRFVQGNTEAFF
few | TRBJ1-2 | TRBD1 | TRBV5-1 | TGCGCCAGCAGCTTAAATAATGGACAGGCGGACGGTGGCTACACCTTC | CASSLNNGQADGGYTF